This T cell receptor (beta chain) was captured by sequencing in a study of blood T cells in healthy people across ages. For this clonotype: The target antigen is unknown.

PCR was performed a second time for about 7 to 12 cycles using a sample-barcoded 5' primer and a J-beta primer mix. Every sample gave at least 2.5 million paired-end reads containing CDR3. TCRdb passed the 5' RACE reads through MiXCR, listing each CDR3 protein once. The data show around 1.5 million distinct CDR3 sequences, around 36% seen once. Study observations and caveats: Greater diversity and more naive CD4+ cells were seen in long-lived donors than in aged donors. Unsorted PBMCs prevented conclusive naive versus antigen-experienced comparison. It was held that diversity estimates obtained from one million T cells represented underestimates.

The CDR3 has 17 amino acids. The ends lost 3 bases at V and 3 bases at J; junction bases unmatched: 12. Germline CDR1 and CDR2: SGDLS and YYNGEE. The gene calls are TRBV9 and TRBJ1-2, with 9 bases aligning to TRBD1. This TCR was sampled from a woman in her twenties or thirties in good health. Input material: blood. In DNA form, the CDR3 reads TGTGCCAGCAGCGCCAGACAGGGGGTCGCGATGGACTATGGCTACACCTTC. Translating it yields CASSARQGVAMDYGYTF.